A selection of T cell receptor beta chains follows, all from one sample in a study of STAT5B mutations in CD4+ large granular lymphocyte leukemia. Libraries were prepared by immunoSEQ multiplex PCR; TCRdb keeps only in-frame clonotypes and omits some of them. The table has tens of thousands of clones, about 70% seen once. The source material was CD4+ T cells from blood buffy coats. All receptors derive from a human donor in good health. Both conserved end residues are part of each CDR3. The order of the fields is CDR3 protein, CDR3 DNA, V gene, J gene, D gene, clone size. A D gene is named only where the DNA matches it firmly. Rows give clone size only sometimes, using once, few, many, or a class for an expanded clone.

cdr3_aa: CAWSVGDRVSQPQHF
cdr3_nt: TGTGCCTGGAGCGTCGGGGACAGGGTCTCTCAGCCCCAGCATTTT
v_call: TRBV30
j_call: TRBJ1-5
d_call: TRBD1
clone_size: few

cdr3_aa: CASSWDRGDYEQYF
cdr3_nt: TGTGCCAGCAGCTGGGACAGGGGGGACTACGAGCAGTACTTC
v_call: TRBV11-2
j_call: TRBJ2-7
d_call: TRBD1
clone_size: NA

cdr3_aa: CASSKQNYGYTF
cdr3_nt: TGTGCCAGCAGTAAACAGAACTATGGCTACACCTTC
v_call: TRBV28
j_call: TRBJ1-2
d_call: NA
clone_size: NA

cdr3_aa: CASKLRVGELFF
cdr3_nt: TGTGCCAGTAAACTCAGGGTCGGGGAGCTGTTTTTT
v_call: TRBV19
j_call: TRBJ2-2
d_call: NA
clone_size: NA

cdr3_aa: CASSIDRETQYF
cdr3_nt: TGTGCCAGTAGTATAGACAGGGAGACCCAGTACTTC
v_call: TRBV19
j_call: TRBJ2-5
d_call: NA
clone_size: NA

cdr3_aa: CASSSVYEQYF
cdr3_nt: TGTGCCAGCAGCTCCGTTTACGAGCAGTACTTC
v_call: TRBV7-9
j_call: TRBJ2-7
d_call: NA
clone_size: NA

cdr3_aa: CASSLVFWGRDADTQYF
cdr3_nt: TGTGCCAGCAGCTTAGTATTCTGGGGGCGAGACGCAGATACGCAGTATTTT
v_call: TRBV7-2
j_call: TRBJ2-3
d_call: NA
clone_size: NA

cdr3_aa: CASSLDPRGGYTF
cdr3_nt: TGTGCCAGCAGCTTGGATCCCCGGGGAGGCTACACCTTC
v_call: TRBV5-6
j_call: TRBJ1-2
d_call: NA
clone_size: NA

cdr3_aa: CATSRGTVGIPQHF
cdr3_nt: TGTGCCACCAGCAGAGGAACGGTCGGCATTCCCCAGCATTTT
v_call: TRBV15
j_call: TRBJ1-5
d_call: NA
clone_size: NA

cdr3_aa: CASSTSSGGLYEQYF
cdr3_nt: TGTGCCAGTAGTACGTCTAGCGGGGGGCTCTACGAGCAGTACTTC
v_call: TRBV19
j_call: TRBJ2-7
d_call: TRBD2
clone_size: NA

cdr3_aa: CASSTPRGGLTQETQYF
cdr3_nt: TGTGCCAGCAGCACCCCCCGGGGGGGACTAACACAAGAGACCCAGTACTTC
v_call: TRBV9
j_call: TRBJ2-5
d_call: TRBD2
clone_size: NA

cdr3_aa: CASSSDPGQETQYF
cdr3_nt: TGCGCCAGCAGTTCAGACCCAGGTCAAGAGACCCAGTACTTC
v_call: TRBV5-1
j_call: TRBJ2-5
d_call: NA
clone_size: NA

cdr3_aa: CASSLGAARAGRTEAFF
cdr3_nt: TGTGCCAGCAGCTTGGGTGCGGCAAGGGCAGGGCGGACTGAAGCTTTCTTT
v_call: TRBV5-4
j_call: TRBJ1-1
d_call: NA
clone_size: few

cdr3_aa: CASSQDYRASEKLFF
cdr3_nt: TGCGCCAGCAGCCAAGATTACAGGGCATCTGAAAAACTGTTTTTT
v_call: TRBV4-3
j_call: TRBJ1-4
d_call: NA
clone_size: NA

cdr3_aa: CASSKDREVYGYTF
cdr3_nt: TGTGCCAGCAGTAAGGACAGGGAGGTCTATGGCTACACCTTC
v_call: TRBV2
j_call: TRBJ1-2
d_call: TRBD1
clone_size: few

cdr3_aa: CASRTDNQPQHF
cdr3_nt: TGTGCCAGCCGGACAGACAATCAGCCCCAGCATTTT
v_call: TRBV2
j_call: TRBJ1-5
d_call: NA
clone_size: NA

cdr3_aa: CASQGAGNTEAFF
cdr3_nt: TGTGCCAGCCAGGGGGCAGGGAATACTGAAGCTTTCTTT
v_call: TRBV13
j_call: TRBJ1-1
d_call: TRBD1
clone_size: few

cdr3_aa: CASTIRTGGDYGYTF
cdr3_nt: TGTGCCAGTACCATAAGGACAGGAGGAGACTATGGCTACACCTTC
v_call: TRBV19
j_call: TRBJ1-2
d_call: TRBD1
clone_size: NA

cdr3_aa: CASSLTPGYGYTF
cdr3_nt: TGTGCCAGCAGCTTGACCCCGGGGTATGGCTACACCTTC
v_call: TRBV5-8
j_call: TRBJ1-2
d_call: NA
clone_size: NA

cdr3_aa: CASSVGLAGGFSTDTQYF
cdr3_nt: TGTGCCAGCAGCGTAGGACTAGCGGGGGGGTTTAGCACAGATACGCAGTATTTT
v_call: TRBV9
j_call: TRBJ2-3
d_call: TRBD2
clone_size: NA

cdr3_aa: CAWSNRPRAEQYF
cdr3_nt: TGTGCCTGGAGTAACAGGCCCCGTGCCGAGCAGTACTTC
v_call: TRBV30
j_call: TRBJ2-7
d_call: NA
clone_size: NA

cdr3_aa: CASSDLAKNIQYF
cdr3_nt: TGTGCCAGCAGTGATCTAGCCAAAAACATTCAGTACTTC
v_call: TRBV6-5
j_call: TRBJ2-4
d_call: NA
clone_size: NA

cdr3_aa: CASSQVVNTEAFF
cdr3_nt: TGTGCCAGCTCACAGGTGGTGAACACTGAAGCTTTCTTT
v_call: TRBV18
j_call: TRBJ1-1
d_call: NA
clone_size: NA

cdr3_aa: CASSLNRLGQNYGYTF
cdr3_nt: TGTGCCAGCAGTTTAAACCGCTTGGGACAGAACTATGGCTACACCTTC
v_call: TRBV28
j_call: TRBJ1-2
d_call: TRBD1
clone_size: NA

cdr3_aa: CASSSPVGSHYGYTF
cdr3_nt: TGTGCCAGCAGCTCGCCGGTGGGATCCCACTATGGCTACACCTTC
v_call: TRBV11-2
j_call: TRBJ1-2
d_call: NA
clone_size: NA

cdr3_aa: CASSLGGGALTDTQYF
cdr3_nt: TGTGCCAGCAGCTTAGGCGGGGGGGCCCTGACAGATACGCAGTATTTT
v_call: TRBV7-2
j_call: TRBJ2-3
d_call: TRBD2
clone_size: once

cdr3_aa: CASSPYGQGPGQPQHF
cdr3_nt: TGTGCCAGCTCACCATACGGACAGGGCCCTGGACAGCCCCAGCATTTT
v_call: TRBV18
j_call: TRBJ1-5
d_call: TRBD1
clone_size: NA

cdr3_aa: CASSPGLAVPGDTQYF
cdr3_nt: TGTGCCAGCAGCCCCGGACTAGCCGTTCCGGGAGATACGCAGTATTTT
v_call: TRBV11-1
j_call: TRBJ2-3
d_call: TRBD2
clone_size: NA

cdr3_aa: CASSEGLAAEETQYF
cdr3_nt: TGTGCCAGCAGCGAAGGACTAGCGGCAGAAGAGACCCAGTACTTC
v_call: TRBV11-2
j_call: TRBJ2-5
d_call: TRBD2
clone_size: once

cdr3_aa: CASSLAGVPGPLYEQYF
cdr3_nt: TGCGCCAGCAGCTTGGCCGGGGTCCCCGGGCCGTTATACGAGCAGTACTTC
v_call: TRBV5-1
j_call: TRBJ2-7
d_call: NA
clone_size: NA

cdr3_aa: CASSLLGQETQYF
cdr3_nt: TGTGCCAGCAGCTTGCTGGGACAAGAGACCCAGTACTTC
v_call: TRBV7-9
j_call: TRBJ2-5
d_call: NA
clone_size: NA

cdr3_aa: CASTSTGNQPQHF
cdr3_nt: TGTGCCAGTACCTCGACAGGGAATCAGCCCCAGCATTTT
v_call: TRBV19
j_call: TRBJ1-5
d_call: TRBD1
clone_size: NA

cdr3_aa: CASSQGAEGIYGYTF
cdr3_nt: TGCGCCAGCAGCCAAGGAGCGGAAGGGATTTATGGCTACACCTTC
v_call: TRBV4-1
j_call: TRBJ1-2
d_call: NA
clone_size: NA

cdr3_aa: CASSIAHETSYEQYF
cdr3_nt: TGTGCCAGTAGTATAGCACACGAAACCTCCTACGAGCAGTACTTC
v_call: TRBV19
j_call: TRBJ2-7
d_call: NA
clone_size: NA

cdr3_aa: CASSFGILQGLTGNTIYF
cdr3_nt: TGTGCCAGCAGCTTTGGAATCCTACAGGGGCTTACTGGAAACACCATATATTTT
v_call: TRBV7-9
j_call: TRBJ1-3
d_call: TRBD1
clone_size: NA

cdr3_aa: CASKRQGGNYGYTF
cdr3_nt: TGCGCCAGCAAACGACAGGGGGGGAACTATGGCTACACCTTC
v_call: TRBV5-1
j_call: TRBJ1-2
d_call: TRBD1
clone_size: NA

cdr3_aa: CASKDSRNSPLHF
cdr3_nt: TGTGCCAGCAAGGACAGCCGAAATTCACCCCTCCACTTT
v_call: TRBV2
j_call: TRBJ1-6
d_call: NA
clone_size: few

cdr3_aa: CASSSGGLGQGATLYGYTF
cdr3_nt: TGTGCCAGCAGCTCGGGAGGGCTTGGGCAGGGAGCCACCCTCTATGGCTACACCTTC
v_call: TRBV5-4
j_call: TRBJ1-2
d_call: NA
clone_size: NA

cdr3_aa: CASMGTGFTGELFF
cdr3_nt: TGTGCCAGTATGGGGACAGGGTTCACCGGGGAGCTGTTTTTT
v_call: TRBV19
j_call: TRBJ2-2
d_call: TRBD1
clone_size: NA

cdr3_aa: CASSQERGSITQFF
cdr3_nt: TGTGCCAGCAGCCAAGAAAGGGGTTCGATCACCCAGTTCTTC
v_call: TRBV4-2
j_call: TRBJ2-1
d_call: NA
clone_size: NA

cdr3_aa: CASGLIQGALGNTIYF
cdr3_nt: TGTGCTAGTGGCCTAATACAGGGGGCACTTGGAAACACCATATATTTT
v_call: TRBV12-5
j_call: TRBJ1-3
d_call: TRBD1
clone_size: NA

cdr3_aa: CASKPEGVGSNQPQHF
cdr3_nt: TGTGCCAGTAAACCCGAGGGGGTGGGTAGCAATCAGCCCCAGCATTTT
v_call: TRBV2
j_call: TRBJ1-5
d_call: NA
clone_size: NA

cdr3_aa: CASSSRTGHGYTF
cdr3_nt: TGTGCCAGCAGCTCACGGACAGGGCATGGCTACACCTTC
v_call: TRBV7-9
j_call: TRBJ1-2
d_call: TRBD1
clone_size: few

cdr3_aa: CASSLPGVSYEQYF
cdr3_nt: TGTGCCAGCAGCCTCCCGGGTGTCTCCTACGAGCAGTACTTC
v_call: TRBV7-2
j_call: TRBJ2-7
d_call: NA
clone_size: NA

cdr3_aa: CASSPGQGVAWAF
cdr3_nt: TGTGCCAGCTCACCGGGACAGGGTGTGGCGTGGGCCTTC
v_call: TRBV18
j_call: TRBJ1-2
d_call: TRBD1
clone_size: few

cdr3_aa: CASSLVGQEYDEQYF
cdr3_nt: TGCGCCAGCAGCTTGGTGGGACAGGAGTACGACGAGCAGTACTTC
v_call: TRBV5-1
j_call: TRBJ2-7
d_call: TRBD1
clone_size: few

cdr3_aa: CATSRARGAWETQYF
cdr3_nt: TGTGCCACCAGCAGAGCCCGGGGGGCCTGGGAGACCCAGTACTTC
v_call: TRBV15
j_call: TRBJ2-5
d_call: NA
clone_size: NA

cdr3_aa: CASSATPWGTGETQYF
cdr3_nt: TGTGCCAGCAGTGCAACGCCTTGGGGGACGGGAGAGACCCAGTACTTC
v_call: TRBV6-1
j_call: TRBJ2-5
d_call: NA
clone_size: NA

cdr3_aa: CASSQEYHAAYEQYF
cdr3_nt: TGCGCCAGCAGCCAAGAGTATCATGCGGCCTACGAGCAGTACTTC
v_call: TRBV4-3
j_call: TRBJ2-7
d_call: NA
clone_size: NA

cdr3_aa: CASSLKSGNEQFF
cdr3_nt: TGTGCCAGCAGCTTGAAGTCGGGGAATGAGCAGTTCTTC
v_call: TRBV5-8
j_call: TRBJ2-1
d_call: NA
clone_size: NA

cdr3_aa: CSVEDRVRGQGAYNQPQHF
cdr3_nt: TGCAGCGTTGAAGATCGAGTCAGGGGACAGGGGGCTTACAATCAGCCCCAGCATTTT
v_call: TRBV29-1
j_call: TRBJ1-5
d_call: TRBD1
clone_size: NA

cdr3_aa: CASSQVARDSSETQYF
cdr3_nt: TGTGCCAGCAGCCAAGTGGCACGGGACTCGAGCGAGACCCAGTACTTC
v_call: TRBV4-2
j_call: TRBJ2-5
d_call: NA
clone_size: NA